This TCR beta chain originates from a study of blood T cell repertoires in COVID-19. Worth noting for this clone: The sample holds other DNA sequences that translate to the same CDR3.

The CDR3 is 14 residues long. V lost 2 bases and J lost 0, with 7 bases in between. The germline gives CDR1 SGHTA, CDR2 FQGTGA. Assay: immunoSEQ multiplex PCR; the TCRdb copy retains only in-frame clones and omits some. The table lists roughly 220,000 clones, about 80% of them singletons, with about 1.3% in the top ten. Sequenced: PBMCs or T cells enriched from blood (not recorded which). This clonotype was sampled from a woman aged 40 to 49 with acute COVID-19. The chain is built from TRBV7-3 and TRBJ1-1, with D unresolved. The CDR3 nucleotides read TGTGCCAGCAGCTTAGGCGGGCTGAACACTGAAGCTTTCTTT. This translates into CASSLGGLNTEAFF.